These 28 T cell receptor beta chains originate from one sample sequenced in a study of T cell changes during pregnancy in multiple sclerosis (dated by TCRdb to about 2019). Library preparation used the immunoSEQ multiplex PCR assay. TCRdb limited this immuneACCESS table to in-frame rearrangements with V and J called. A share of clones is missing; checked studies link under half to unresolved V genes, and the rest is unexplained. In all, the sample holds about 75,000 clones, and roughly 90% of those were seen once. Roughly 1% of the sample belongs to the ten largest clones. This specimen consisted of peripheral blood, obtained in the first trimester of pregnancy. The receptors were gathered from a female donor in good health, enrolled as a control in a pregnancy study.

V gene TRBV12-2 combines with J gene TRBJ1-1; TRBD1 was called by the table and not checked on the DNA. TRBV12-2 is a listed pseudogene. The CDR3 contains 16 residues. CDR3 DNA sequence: TGTGCAAGTCGCCCCCTACAGGGGGCAATGAACACTGAAGCTTTCTTT. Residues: CASRPLQGAMNTEAFF.

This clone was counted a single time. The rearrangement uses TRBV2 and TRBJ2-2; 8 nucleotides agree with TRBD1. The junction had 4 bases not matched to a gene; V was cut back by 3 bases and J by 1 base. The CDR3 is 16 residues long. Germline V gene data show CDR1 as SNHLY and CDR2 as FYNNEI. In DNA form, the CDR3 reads TGTGCCAGCAGTGACGAGACAGGGGTGAACACCGGGGAGCTGTTTTTT. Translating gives CASSDETGVNTGELFF.

The CDR3, as DNA: TGTGCCTACACGACAGGGCTACACTATGGCTACACCTTC. This encodes CAYTTGLHYGYTF. The chain recombines TRBV30 with TRBJ1-2, with 7 nucleotides matching TRBD1. The CDR3 has 13 amino acids. V lost 7 bases, J lost 3 bases, and 8 bases stayed unmatched. Germline CDR1 and CDR2: GTSNPN and SVGIG (reference sequence).

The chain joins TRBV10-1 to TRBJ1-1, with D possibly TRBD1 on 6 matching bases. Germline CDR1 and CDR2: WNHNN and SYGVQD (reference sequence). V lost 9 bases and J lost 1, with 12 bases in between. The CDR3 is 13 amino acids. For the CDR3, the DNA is TGCGCCAGGAAACGCAGGGGGAACACTGAAGCTTTCTTT. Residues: CARKRRGNTEAFF.

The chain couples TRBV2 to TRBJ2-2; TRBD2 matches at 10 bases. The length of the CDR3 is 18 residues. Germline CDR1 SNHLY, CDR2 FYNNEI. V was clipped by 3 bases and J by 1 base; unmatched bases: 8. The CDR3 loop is CASSDTVAGGWNTGELFF. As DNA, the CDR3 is TGTGCCAGCAGTGACACCGTAGCGGGGGGTTGGAACACCGGGGAGCTGTTTTTT.

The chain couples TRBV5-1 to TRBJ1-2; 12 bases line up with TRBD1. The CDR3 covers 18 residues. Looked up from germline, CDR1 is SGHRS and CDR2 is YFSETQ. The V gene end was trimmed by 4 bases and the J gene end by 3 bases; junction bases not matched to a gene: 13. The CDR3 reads CASSPGGQGARGDYGYTF. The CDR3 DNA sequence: TGCGCCAGCAGCCCGGGGGGACAGGGGGCGAGAGGGGACTATGGCTACACCTTC.

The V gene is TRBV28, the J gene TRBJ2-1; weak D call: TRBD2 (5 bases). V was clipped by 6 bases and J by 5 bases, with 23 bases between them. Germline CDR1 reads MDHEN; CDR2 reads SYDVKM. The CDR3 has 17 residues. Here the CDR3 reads CASRPTPGGGLHNEQFF. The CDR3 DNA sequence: TGTGCCAGCAGACCCACGCCCGGCGGAGGATTGCACAATGAGCAGTTCTTC.

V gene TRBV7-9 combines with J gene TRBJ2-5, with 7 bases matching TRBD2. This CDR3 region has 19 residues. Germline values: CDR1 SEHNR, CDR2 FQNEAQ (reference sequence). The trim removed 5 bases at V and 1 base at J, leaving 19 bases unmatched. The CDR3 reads CASSPMAIFVGGPQETQYF. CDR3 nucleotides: TGTGCCAGCAGCCCAATGGCCATATTTGTGGGAGGGCCCCAAGAGACCCAGTACTTC.

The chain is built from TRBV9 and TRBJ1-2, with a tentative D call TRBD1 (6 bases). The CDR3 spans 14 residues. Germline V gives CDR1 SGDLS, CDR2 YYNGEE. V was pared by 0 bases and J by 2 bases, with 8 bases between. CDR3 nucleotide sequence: TGTGCCAGCAGCGTAGTAGACAGGAACTATGGCTACACCTTC. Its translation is CASSVVDRNYGYTF.

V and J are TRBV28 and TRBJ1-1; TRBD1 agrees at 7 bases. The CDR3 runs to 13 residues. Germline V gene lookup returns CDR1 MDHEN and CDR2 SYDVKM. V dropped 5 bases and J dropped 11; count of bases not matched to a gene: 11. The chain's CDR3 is CASSKQGPNRAFF. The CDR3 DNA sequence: TGTGCCAGCAGTAAACAGGGGCCCAATCGGGCTTTCTTT.

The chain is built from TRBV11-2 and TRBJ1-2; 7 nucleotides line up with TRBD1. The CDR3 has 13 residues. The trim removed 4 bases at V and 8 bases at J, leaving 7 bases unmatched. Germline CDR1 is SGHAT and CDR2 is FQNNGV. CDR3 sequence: CASSSGQALGYTF. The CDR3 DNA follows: TGTGCCAGCAGCTCTGGACAGGCATTAGGCTACACCTTC.

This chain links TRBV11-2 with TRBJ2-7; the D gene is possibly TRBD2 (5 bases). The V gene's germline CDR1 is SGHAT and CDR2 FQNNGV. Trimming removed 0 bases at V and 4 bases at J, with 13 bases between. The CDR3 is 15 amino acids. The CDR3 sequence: CASSLDLGVSYEQYF. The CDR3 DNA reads TGTGCCAGCAGCTTAGATCTCGGGGTTTCTTACGAGCAGTACTTC.

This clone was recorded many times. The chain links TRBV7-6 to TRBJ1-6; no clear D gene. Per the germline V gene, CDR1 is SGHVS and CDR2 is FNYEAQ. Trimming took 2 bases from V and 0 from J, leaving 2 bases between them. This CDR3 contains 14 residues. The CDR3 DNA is TGTGCCAGCAGCTTACGCTCCTATAATTCACCCCTCCACTTT. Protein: CASSLRSYNSPLHF.

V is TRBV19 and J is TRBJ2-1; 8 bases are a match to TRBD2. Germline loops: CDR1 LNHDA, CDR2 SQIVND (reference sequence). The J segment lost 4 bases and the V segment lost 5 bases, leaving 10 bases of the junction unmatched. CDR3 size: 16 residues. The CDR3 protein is CASSPRLAGIYNEQFF. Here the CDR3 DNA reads TGTGCCAGTAGTCCCCGTCTAGCGGGTATTTACAATGAGCAGTTCTTC.

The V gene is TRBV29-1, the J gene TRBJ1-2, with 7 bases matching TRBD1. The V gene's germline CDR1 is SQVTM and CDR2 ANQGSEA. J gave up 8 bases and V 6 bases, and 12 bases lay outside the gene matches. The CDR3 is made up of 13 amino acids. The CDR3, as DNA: TGCAGCGTGAACCATCCGGGACAGTCGGGCTACACCTTC. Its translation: CSVNHPGQSGYTF.

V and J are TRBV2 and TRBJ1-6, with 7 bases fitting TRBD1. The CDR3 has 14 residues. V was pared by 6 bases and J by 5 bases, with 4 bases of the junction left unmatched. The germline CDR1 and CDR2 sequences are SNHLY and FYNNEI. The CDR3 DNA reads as TGTGCCAGCAGCGAGGGACAGAATAATTCACCCCTCCACTTT. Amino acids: CASSEGQNNSPLHF.

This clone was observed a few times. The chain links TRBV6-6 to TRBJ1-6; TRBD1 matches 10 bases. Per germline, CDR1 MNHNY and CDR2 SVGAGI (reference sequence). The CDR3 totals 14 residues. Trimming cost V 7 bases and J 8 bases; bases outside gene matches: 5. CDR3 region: CASTPGQGHSPLHF. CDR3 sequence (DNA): TGTGCCAGCACTCCGGGACAGGGGCATTCACCCCTCCACTTT.

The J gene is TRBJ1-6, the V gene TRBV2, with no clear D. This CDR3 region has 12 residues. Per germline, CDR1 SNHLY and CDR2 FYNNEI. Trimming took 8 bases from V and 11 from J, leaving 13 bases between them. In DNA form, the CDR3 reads TGTGCCAGCTCTACTTATGCGGCACCCCTCCACTTT. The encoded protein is CASSTYAAPLHF.

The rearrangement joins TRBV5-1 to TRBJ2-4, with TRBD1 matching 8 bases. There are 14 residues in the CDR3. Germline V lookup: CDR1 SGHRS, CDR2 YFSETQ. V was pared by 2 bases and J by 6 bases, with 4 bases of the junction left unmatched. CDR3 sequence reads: CASSLQGGGNIQYF. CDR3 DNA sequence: TGCGCCAGCAGCTTACAGGGGGGCGGAAACATTCAGTACTTC.

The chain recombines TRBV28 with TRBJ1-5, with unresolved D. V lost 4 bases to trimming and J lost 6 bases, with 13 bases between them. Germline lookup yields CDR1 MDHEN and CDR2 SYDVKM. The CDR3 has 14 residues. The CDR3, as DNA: TGTGCCAGCAGTTCCGGAGGGTGGAGTCAGCCCCAGCATTTT. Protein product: CASSSGGWSQPQHF.

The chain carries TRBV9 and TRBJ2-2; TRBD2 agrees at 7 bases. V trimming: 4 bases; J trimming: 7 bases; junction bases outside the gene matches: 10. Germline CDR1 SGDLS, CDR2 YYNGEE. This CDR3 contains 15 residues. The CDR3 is CASSTTHGGVGELFF. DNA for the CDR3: TGTGCCAGCAGCACCACCCATGGGGGGGTCGGGGAGCTGTTTTTT.

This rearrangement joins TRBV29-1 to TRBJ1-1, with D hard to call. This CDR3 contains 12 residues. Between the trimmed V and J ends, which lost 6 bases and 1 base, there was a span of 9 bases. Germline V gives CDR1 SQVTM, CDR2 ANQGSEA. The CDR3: CSVETGNTEAFF. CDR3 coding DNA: TGCAGCGTCGAAACGGGGAACACTGAAGCTTTCTTT. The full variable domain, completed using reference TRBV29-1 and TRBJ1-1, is SAVISQKPSRDICQRGTSLTIQCQVDSQVTMMFWYRQQPGQSLTLIATANQGSEATYESGFVIDKFPISRPNLTFSTLTVSNMSPEDSSIYLCSVETGNTEAFFGQGTRLTVV.

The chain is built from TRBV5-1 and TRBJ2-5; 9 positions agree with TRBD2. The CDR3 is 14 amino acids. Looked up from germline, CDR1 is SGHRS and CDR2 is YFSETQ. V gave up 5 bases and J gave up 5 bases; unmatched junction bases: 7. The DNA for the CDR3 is TGCGCCAGCAGGTCAGCGGGGGGTCCCGAGACCCAGTACTTC. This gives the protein CASRSAGGPETQYF.

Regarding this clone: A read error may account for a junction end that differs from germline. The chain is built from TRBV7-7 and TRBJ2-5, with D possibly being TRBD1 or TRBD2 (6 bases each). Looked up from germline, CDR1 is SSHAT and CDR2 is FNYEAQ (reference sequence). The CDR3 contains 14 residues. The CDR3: CASSLGGGGETQYF. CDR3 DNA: TGTGCTAGCAGCTTAGGGGGAGGAGGAGAGACCCAGTACTTC. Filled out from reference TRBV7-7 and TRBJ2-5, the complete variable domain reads GAGVSQSPRYKVTKRGQDVTLRCDPISSHATLYWYQQALGQGPEFLTYFNYEAQPDKSGLPSDRFSAERPEGSISTLTIQRTEQRDSAMYRCASSLGGGGETQYFGPGTRLLVL.

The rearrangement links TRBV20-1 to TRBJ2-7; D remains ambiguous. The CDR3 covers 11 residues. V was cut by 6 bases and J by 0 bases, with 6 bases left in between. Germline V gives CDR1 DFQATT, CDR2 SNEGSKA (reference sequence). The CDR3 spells CSALSSYEQYF. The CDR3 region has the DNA TGCAGTGCCTTGAGCTCCTACGAGCAGTACTTC.

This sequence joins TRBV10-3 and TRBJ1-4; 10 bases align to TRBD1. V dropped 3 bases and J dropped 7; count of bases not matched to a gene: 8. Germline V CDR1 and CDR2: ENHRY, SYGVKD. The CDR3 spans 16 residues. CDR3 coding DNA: TGTGCCATCAGTGAACCGGGGACAGGGGCTGGTGAAAAACTGTTTTTT. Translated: CAISEPGTGAGEKLFF.

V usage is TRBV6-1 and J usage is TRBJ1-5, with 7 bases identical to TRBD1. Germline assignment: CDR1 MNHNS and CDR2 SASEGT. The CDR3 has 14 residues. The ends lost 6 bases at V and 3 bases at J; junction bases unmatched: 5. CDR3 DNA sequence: TGTGCCAGCAGCGAACAGGGGCACAATCAGCCCCAGCATTTT. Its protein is CASSEQGHNQPQHF.

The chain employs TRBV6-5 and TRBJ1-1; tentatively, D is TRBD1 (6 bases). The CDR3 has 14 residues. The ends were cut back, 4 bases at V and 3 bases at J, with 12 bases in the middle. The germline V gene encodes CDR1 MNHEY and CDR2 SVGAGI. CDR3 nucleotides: TGTGCCAGCAGTTTTCGGGGGGGCCACACTGAAGCTTTCTTT. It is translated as CASSFRGGHTEAFF.